This T cell receptor beta chain was observed in a study of cytotoxic CD8 clonotypes in ibrutinib-treated CLL. The CDR3 extends over 14 amino acids. Germline V gene lookup returns CDR1 SGHRS and CDR2 YFSETQ. V was pared by 0 bases and J by 3 bases, with 9 bases between. Profiling relied on immunoSEQ multiplex PCR, and the TCRdb table lists in-frame clones only, not all of them. The profile shows some 300,000 clones, around four fifths of them singletons. The gene calls are TRBV5-1 and TRBJ1-2; D is undetermined. This clonotype originated in a human donor with chronic lymphocytic leukemia. This sample comprised PBMCs, obtained before ibrutinib treatment. The CDR3 DNA reads as TGCGCCAGCAGCTTGGCCGTCAGATACTATGGCTACACCTTC. This encodes CASSLAVRYYGYTF.